These 17 T cell receptor beta chains originate from one sample sequenced in a study of T cells in Graves' hyperthyroidism and ophthalmopathy. RNA transcripts provided the source from which TCR beta CDR3 regions were amplified. First-round RT-PCR targeting the TCR CDR3 was performed with the HTBI primer set. TCRdb redid the calling of the multiplex PCR reads with MiXCR, one entry per CDR3 protein. The sample consists of approximately 690,000 distinct CDR3 sequences, roughly 15% of them appearing once. Material: blood. These receptors were taken from a woman aged 45-65 years with Graves' ophthalmopathy.

This clonotype has ten or more counts. The chain has TRBV2 and TRBJ2-7; D unresolved. Looked up from germline, CDR1 is SNHLY and CDR2 is FYNNEI. The CDR3 extends over 14 amino acids. Trimming shortened V by 2 bases and J by 3 bases, and 11 bases separated the two germline ends. The CDR3 spells CASSEFVIDYEQYF. CDR3 sequence (DNA): TGTGCCAGCAGTGAATTCGTAATAGACTACGAGCAGTACTTC.

This clonotype was counted ten times or more. V gene TRBV12-3 or TRBV12-4 combines with J gene TRBJ2-1; possible D gene TRBD1, 6 bases. The CDR3 has 14 residues. The germline V and J ends were trimmed by 10 bases and 4 bases, with 17 bases remaining between them. The CDR3: CATNRAGAYNEQFF. The CDR3 DNA follows: TGTGCCACCAATCGCGCAGGGGCGTACAATGAGCAGTTCTTC.

This clonotype was seen a handful of times. The CDR3 sequence: CASSQGVGEAIYNEQFF. In DNA, the CDR3 is TGTGCCAGCAGCCAAGGGGTAGGAGAGGCCATTTACAATGAGCAGTTCTTC. The chain has TRBV4-2 and TRBJ2-1, with D unclear. V was cut by 1 base and J by 4 bases, with 17 bases left in between. Germline CDR1 and CDR2: LGHNA and YNFKEQ. The CDR3 totals 17 residues.

Many counts were recorded for this clonotype. This chain connects TRBV19 to TRBJ2-1; 9 positions agree with TRBD2. V trimming: 5 bases; J trimming: 10 bases; junction bases outside the gene matches: 15. Germline CDR1 reads LNHDA; CDR2 reads SQIVND (reference sequence). The CDR3 spans 16 residues. Here the CDR3 reads CASSVRLAAQEREQFF. The CDR3 coding sequence is TGTGCCAGTAGTGTTCGACTAGCGGCTCAGGAGCGGGAGCAGTTCTTC.

The chain uses TRBV7-3 and TRBJ2-2, with 8 bases lining up with TRBD1. After removal of 5 bases from V and 7 bases from J, the junction contained 6 bases not matched to a gene. This CDR3 comprises 14 residues. Germline-derived CDR1 and CDR2 are SGHTA and FQGTGA. CDR3 coding DNA: TGTGCCAGCAGCCCCAGGGGGCACGACGGGGAGCTGTTTTTT. Amino acid sequence: CASSPRGHDGELFF.

The sample holds a few counts of this clonotype. This chain links TRBV6-2 or TRBV6-3 with TRBJ1-4, with D possibly matching TRBD1 (6 bases). The V and J ends lost 7 bases and 3 bases respectively, with 12 bases between them. CDR1 is MNHEY and CDR2 is SVGEGT in the germline V gene. There are 14 residues in the CDR3. This CDR3 is CASKSAGANEKLFF. The CDR3 region has the DNA TGTGCCAGCAAGTCGGCAGGGGCTAATGAAAAACTGTTTTTT.

This clonotype came up many times. DNA for the CDR3: TGTGCCAGCAGTTACTTCCCCCCGACTAGCGCCTACGAGCAGTACTTC. Encoded protein: CASSYFPPTSAYEQYF. J is TRBJ2-7 and V is TRBV6-2 or TRBV6-3; 8 bases fit TRBD2. CDR3 length equals 16 residues. V lost 1 base, J lost 2 bases, and 7 bases stayed unmatched. Germline CDR1 and CDR2: MNHEY and SVGEGT.

A few counts support this clonotype. A much larger clone differs by one base, so this may be a read error. The DNA is left out, because the CDR3 cannot be placed on it with certainty; the CDR3 is given as TCRdb lists it. The CDR3 sequence is CASSSVGTGALGCTF. The gene calls are TRBV7-2 and TRBJ1-2; the table's D gene call, TRBD1, was not cross checked with the DNA. Germline V gene lookup returns CDR1 SGHTA and CDR2 FQGNSA. The CDR3 numbers 15 amino acids, ends counted.

The sample holds many counts of this clonotype. The chain recombines TRBV6-5 with TRBJ2-1; no clear D gene. Germline CDR1 MNHEY, CDR2 SVGAGI. The CDR3 is 15 amino acids. Between the trimmed V and J ends, which lost 0 bases and 4 bases, there was a span of 10 bases. CDR3 bases: TGTGCCAGCAGTTACTCGAAGTATCCGTACAATGAGCAGTTCTTC. This sequence encodes CASSYSKYPYNEQFF.

This chain links TRBV4-1 with TRBJ2-7; 7 nucleotides line up with TRBD2. Germline loops: CDR1 MGHRA, CDR2 YSYEKL. This CDR3 is 18 amino acids long. With V trimmed by 2 bases and J by 0 bases, 13 bases remained unmatched. Here the CDR3 DNA reads TGCGCCAGCAGCCAATGGGGGGGGAGCGCCTCGAGCTCCTACGAGCAGTACTTC. This encodes CASSQWGGSASSSYEQYF.

This clonotype was recorded many times. CDR3 amino acids: CASSLGLAGFSTDTQYF. The CDR3 DNA is TGTGCCAGCAGTTTGGGACTAGCGGGATTTAGCACAGATACGCAGTATTTT. The chain links TRBV7-9 to TRBJ2-3, with TRBD2 identical over 13 bases. In germline, CDR1 is SEHNR, CDR2 FQNEAQ (reference sequence). The CDR3 length is 17 residues. J lost 0 bases, V lost 6 bases, and 6 bases had no gene match.

This clonotype was seen ten or more times. The chain carries TRBV4-1 and TRBJ2-5, with TRBD1 identical over 9 bases. Germline V gene lookup returns CDR1 MGHRA and CDR2 YSYEKL. Trimming cost V 1 base and J 5 bases; bases outside gene matches: 2. This CDR3 is built from 14 residues. DNA of the CDR3: TGCGCCAGCAGCCAAGCGGGACAGGGTGAGACCCAGTACTTC. Protein: CASSQAGQGETQYF.

The table lists this clonotype with many counts. The V and J genes are TRBV11-2 and TRBJ1-2; D may be TRBD1 (6 bases). V was cut by 4 bases and J by 3 bases, with 18 bases left in between. This CDR3 spans 16 amino acids. Germline V gives CDR1 SGHAT, CDR2 FQNNGV. CDR3 DNA: TGTGCCAGCAGCTCCCTCCAGGGTGGGGGCGACTATGGCTACACCTTC. It encodes CASSSLQGGGDYGYTF.

This clonotype appeared a few times. This rearrangement joins TRBV6-2 or TRBV6-3 to TRBJ2-5; a weak D match, TRBD1 (5 bases). Germline assignment: CDR1 MNHEY and CDR2 SVGEGT. The CDR3 is 14 residues long. V dropped 8 bases and J dropped 3 bases, with 16 bases sitting between them. CDR3 sequence reads: CASSSWGLEETQYF. In DNA form, the CDR3 reads TGTGCCAGCTCTTCCTGGGGCTTAGAAGAGACCCAGTACTTC.

This clonotype was recorded at least ten times. This chain joins TRBV18 and TRBJ2-2; possibly TRBD2 for D (6 bases). The CDR3 is 16 amino acids. CDR1 and CDR2 (germline): KGHSH, LQKENI. Trimming stripped 3 bases from V and 3 bases from J, with 14 bases between. DNA of the CDR3: TGTGCCAGCTCACCCCCGACTAGAACCGACACCGGGGAGCTGTTTTTT. Encoded protein: CASSPPTRTDTGELFF.

Comment on this clonotype: This may stem from a read error, because a much larger clone lies one nucleotide away. The chain links TRBV12-3 or TRBV12-4 to TRBJ2-1; 10 nucleotides line up with TRBD2. The CDR3 spans 15 residues. This CDR3 reads CASTILGLAGVEEFF. DNA of the CDR3: TGTGCCAGCACCATTCTTGGGCTAGCGGGAGTTGAGGAGTTCTTC.

CDR3 nucleotide sequence: TGTGCCAGCGGTGGAGGGGACCTAAACTACGAGCAGTACTTC. Translating gives CASGGGDLNYEQYF. This chain uses TRBV2 with TRBJ2-7; weak D call: TRBD2 (6 bases). With 8 bases removed from V and 3 bases from J, the gap between germline ends came to 17 bases. Per germline, CDR1 SNHLY and CDR2 FYNNEI. The CDR3 length is 14 residues.